What follows is one TCR beta chain and its context. These data are taken from a study of blood T cell repertoires in COVID-19. Germline V gives CDR1 SGHAT, CDR2 FQNNGV. Trimming took 0 bases from V and 8 from J, leaving 16 bases between them. There are 15 residues in the CDR3. Original analysis: Amplification of reference gene primers provided the estimated nucleated cell counts. Produced via immunoSEQ multiplex PCR; TCRdb's table is partial and in-frame only. For V, J and clone size, that table is used; D and trimming come from the DNA. The sample lists fewer than 350,000 clones, approximately 91% occurring once. In terms of age and location, participants ranged from about 18 to 95 years and lived in under 30 US areas. Each participant's cohort was designated according to participant-reported clinical history.

The receptor was derived from a middle-aged woman with acute COVID-19. Sequenced material: PBMCs or T cells enriched from blood (not recorded which). V gene TRBV11-2 combines with J gene TRBJ1-2, with D perhaps matching TRBD1 (6 bases). CDR3 nucleotides: TGTGCCAGCAGCTTAGATTTAGGACAGTCTGGGGGCTACACCTTC. It encodes CASSLDLGQSGGYTF.